Shown below are 8 T cell receptor beta chains from a single sample sequenced in a study of blood T cells in healthy people across ages. A second PCR of 7 to 11 cycles used a sample-barcoded 5' primer and a J-beta primer mix. TCRdb analysed the 5' RACE reads with MiXCR anew, one entry per CDR3 protein. The sample contains under 700,000 distinct CDR3 sequences, 24% of which appear only once. This sample also appeared in a second study, on T cells of mothers and their children.

The sample taken for sequencing was blood. Receptors were obtained from a boy between 10 and 17 years old in good health.

The chain carries TRBV2 and TRBJ2-7; TRBD1 aligns across 10 bases. Per the germline V gene, CDR1 is SNHLY and CDR2 is FYNNEI. V lost 6 bases to trimming and J lost 3 bases; unmatched junction nucleotides: 8. This CDR3 has 15 amino acids. The CDR3 DNA follows: TGTGCCAGCAGCGAGGACAGGGGGGAGTTCTACGAGCAGTACTTC. The encoded protein is CASSEDRGEFYEQYF. Filled out from reference TRBV2 and TRBJ2-7, the complete variable domain reads EPEVTQTPSHQVTQMGQEVILRCVPISNHLYFYWYRQILGQKVEFLVSFYNNEISEKSEIFDDQFSVERPDGSNFTLKIRSTKLEDSAMYFCASSEDRGEFYEQYFGPGTRLTVT.

This clonotype came up a few times. A clone one base away is much larger, so this may be a read error. V gene TRBV7-9 combines with J gene TRBJ1-2; D is undetermined. Germline loops: CDR1 SEHNR, CDR2 FQNEAQ (reference sequence). The CDR3 runs to 12 residues. Trimming took off 5 bases at V and 7 bases at J, with 11 bases between the two ends. CDR3 coding DNA: TGTGCCAGCAGCGTAGGCTTGGGTGGCTACACCTTC. This sequence encodes CASSVGLGGYTF.

The sample holds many counts of this clonotype. The rearrangement joins TRBV3-1 to TRBJ2-1; no clear D gene. The J call could be wrong; TRBJ2-7 is a better fit for the DNA end. Germline V gives CDR1 LGHDT, CDR2 YNNKEL (reference sequence). The length of the CDR3 is 15 residues. The CDR3 loop reads CASSQASQPAYEQYF. CDR3 DNA: TGTGCCAGCAGCCAAGCAAGTCAGCCAGCCTACGAGCAGTACTTC.

The chain employs TRBV3-1 and TRBJ2-7; maybe TRBD1 (6 bases). Trimming shortened V by 0 bases and J by 4 bases, and 19 bases separated the two germline ends. The germline V gene has CDR1 LGHDT and CDR2 YNNKEL (reference sequence). The CDR3 consists of 17 residues. The DNA of the CDR3 is TGTGCCAGCAGCCAAGATCGGGGTCGAGGGGACACATACGAGCAGTACTTC. Protein: CASSQDRGRGDTYEQYF.

V gene TRBV7-6 combines with J gene TRBJ2-7; 7 bases are shared with TRBD1. CDR1 is SGHVS and CDR2 is FNYEAQ in the germline V gene. V lost 2 bases and J lost 2; bases outside the gene matches: 6. The CDR3 loop spans 15 amino acids. CDR3 amino acids: CASSLRQGTTYEQYF. As DNA, the CDR3 is TGTGCCAGCAGCTTACGACAGGGTACCACCTACGAGCAGTACTTC.

Only a few counts were recorded for this clonotype. The rearrangement joins TRBV9 to TRBJ2-2; D is uncertain. Germline V lookup: CDR1 SGDLS, CDR2 YYNGEE. CDR3 length: 13 residues. V dropped 0 bases and J dropped 3 bases, with 3 bases sitting between them. CDR3 protein: CASSVVDTGELFF. The CDR3 coding sequence is TGTGCCAGCAGCGTAGTGGACACCGGGGAGCTGTTTTTT.

The chain joins TRBV29-1 to TRBJ2-1, with D maybe TRBD1 (5 bases). CDR3 length: 14 residues. Germline V gene lookup returns CDR1 SQVTM and CDR2 ANQGSEA. V dropped 4 bases and J dropped 2 bases, with 12 bases sitting between them. CDR3: CSVVAGSTYNEQFF. DNA for the CDR3: TGCAGCGTTGTGGCAGGGTCCACCTACAATGAGCAGTTCTTC.

This clonotype was counted a few times. This chain joins TRBV24-1 and TRBJ1-5, with D perhaps TRBD1 (5 bases). CDR3 length: 16 amino acids. Trimming pared 3 bases from V and 3 bases from J, leaving 14 bases between. From germline, CDR1 is KGHDR and CDR2 SFDVKD. The CDR3 loop is CATSDPRQLDNQPQHF. CDR3 DNA: TGTGCCACCAGTGATCCGAGACAGCTAGACAATCAGCCCCAGCATTTT.